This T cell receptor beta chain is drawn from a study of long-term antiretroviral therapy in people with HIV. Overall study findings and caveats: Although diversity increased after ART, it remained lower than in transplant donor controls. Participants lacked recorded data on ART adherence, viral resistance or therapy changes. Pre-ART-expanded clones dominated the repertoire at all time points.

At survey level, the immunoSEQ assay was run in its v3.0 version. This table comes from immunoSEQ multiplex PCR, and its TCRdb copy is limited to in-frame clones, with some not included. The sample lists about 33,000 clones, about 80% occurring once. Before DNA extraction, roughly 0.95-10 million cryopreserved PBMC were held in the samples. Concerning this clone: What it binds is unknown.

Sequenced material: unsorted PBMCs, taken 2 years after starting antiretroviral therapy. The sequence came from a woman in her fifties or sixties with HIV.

This CDR3 is CASSFQHEQFF. CDR3 sequence (DNA): TGTGCCAGCAGCTTCCAACATGAGCAGTTCTTC. V is TRBV11-2 and J is TRBJ2-1; no definite D call. Germline V gene lookup returns CDR1 SGHAT and CDR2 FQNNGV. Trimming took off 3 bases at V and 8 bases at J, with 5 bases between the two ends. The CDR3 is 11 residues long.